This T cell receptor beta chain was retrieved from a study of blood T cell repertoires in COVID-19. The CDR3 loop spans 12 amino acids. Trimming took 5 bases from V and 8 from J, leaving 9 bases between them. Germline assignment: CDR1 MGHRA and CDR2 YSYEKL. Sequencing used immunoSEQ multiplex PCR; TCRdb keeps in-frame clones, though not all of them. The sample lists a few hundred thousand clones; 85% to 90% were seen once. This TCR came from a woman between 18 and 29 years old in a cohort exposed to, infected with or recovered from COVID-19 (not recorded which). The sample consisted of PBMCs or T cells enriched from blood (not recorded which). The rearrangement links TRBV4-1 to TRBJ1-4; the D is unclear. The CDR3 loop is CASSWAAEKLFF. The CDR3 DNA reads TGCGCCAGCAGCTGGGCAGCAGAAAAACTGTTTTTT.